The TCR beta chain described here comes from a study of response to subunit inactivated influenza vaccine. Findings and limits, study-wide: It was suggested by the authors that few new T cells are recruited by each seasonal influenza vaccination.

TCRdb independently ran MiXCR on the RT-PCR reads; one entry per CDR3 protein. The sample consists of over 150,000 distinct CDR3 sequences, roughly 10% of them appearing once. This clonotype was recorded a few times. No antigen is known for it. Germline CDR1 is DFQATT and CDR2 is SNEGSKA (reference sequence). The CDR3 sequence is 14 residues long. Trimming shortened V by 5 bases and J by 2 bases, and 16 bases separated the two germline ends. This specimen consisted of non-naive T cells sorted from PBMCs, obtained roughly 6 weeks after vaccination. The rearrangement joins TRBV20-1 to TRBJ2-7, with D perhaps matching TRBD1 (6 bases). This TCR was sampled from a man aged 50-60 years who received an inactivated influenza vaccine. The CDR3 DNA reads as TGCAGTGCTCCAGGACAGATGAATACCTACGAGCAGTACTTC. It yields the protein CSAPGQMNTYEQYF.